This record looks at one T cell receptor beta chain sequence and its context. A single record per CDR3 protein comes from TCRdb applying MiXCR to the RT-PCR reads. The top ten clones hold about 3.6% of a sample with about 680,000 distinct CDR3 sequences, 14% of them seen once. This CDR3 spans 16 amino acids. V was clipped by 0 bases and J by 3 bases, with 14 bases between them. Germline lookup yields CDR1 SGHDN and CDR2 FVKESK. This receptor was taken from a female donor in good health, serving as a healthy control. V is TRBV14 and J is TRBJ1-1; no firm D call. Sample: memory CD4+ T cells from blood. In DNA form, the CDR3 reads TGTGCCAGCAGCCAAGATCCCCGGCGGCCGGACACTGAAGCTTTCTTT. Protein: CASSQDPRRPDTEAFF.